The T cell receptor (beta chain) under discussion was sequenced for a study of blood T cell repertoires in COVID-19. Study as a whole: T cells, B-cell-depleted T cells, or PBMCs supplied cDNA or gDNA.

Germline values: CDR1 LGHDT, CDR2 YNNKEL (reference sequence). The CDR3 covers 15 residues. The V and J ends lost 4 bases and 10 bases, in that order; junction bases with no gene match: 11. In the original processing: Amplification of reference gene primers was used by the study to estimate nucleated cell counts. The assay was immunoSEQ multiplex PCR, and TCRdb's table has in-frame clones only and misses some. For V, J and clone size, that table is used; D and trimming come from the DNA. This sample has about 73,000 clones, with 83% found just once. The TCR was taken from a woman aged 55-69 years with acute or convalescent COVID-19. The chain recombines TRBV3-1 (or the pseudogene TRBV3-2) with TRBJ1-1; the match to TRBD1 covers 11 bases. The sequenced sample was peripheral blood. The CDR3 reads CASSPAGTGGLGAFF. CDR3 coding DNA: TGTGCCAGCAGCCCCGCCGGGACAGGGGGTCTGGGAGCTTTCTTT.